Sequencing of this T cell receptor beta chain was carried out in a study of blood T cell repertoires in COVID-19. The wider study: Sites in the United States, Italy and Spain provided acute and convalescent COVID-19 samples. The cDNA or gDNA used as material had been derived from T cells, B-cell-depleted T cells, or PBMCs.

The length of the CDR3 is 14 residues. Germline CDR1 MNHNS, CDR2 SASEGT. J lost 7 bases, V lost 2 bases, and 6 bases had no gene match. Methods used by the authors: Quantification of nucleated cells was approximated via reference gene primer amplification. Assay used: immunoSEQ multiplex PCR; TCRdb lists only in-frame clones, some missing. The V and J calls and clone size are taken from that table; D and trimming were inferred from the DNA. This repertoire shows some 70,000 clones, over 70% found once; its top ten account for 10% to 15%. This chain uses TRBV6-1 with TRBJ2-7; 9 bases align to TRBD2. Specimen: peripheral blood. This TCR came from a human donor in a cohort sampled during active COVID-19. CDR3 bases: TGTGCCAGCAGTGAACTGGGGCTAGCGGGGGAGCAGTACTTC. It yields the protein CASSELGLAGEQYF.